The 19 T cell receptor beta chains below were found in one sample sequenced in a study of T cell responses to AZD1222 COVID-19 vaccine. Assay used: immunoSEQ multiplex PCR; TCRdb lists only in-frame clones, some missing. The table shows about 79,000 clones, with approximately 90% occurring only once. This specimen consisted of peripheral blood, obtained 28 days after the second AZD1222 dose. These receptors were taken from an adult who received the AZD1222 COVID-19 vaccine.

The V gene is TRBV5-1, the J gene TRBJ2-2; D assignment may be TRBD1 or TRBD2 (6 bases each). CDR1 and CDR2 from the germline V gene are SGHRS and YFSETQ. The V and J ends lost 4 bases and 6 bases respectively, with 25 bases between them. This CDR3 spans 18 amino acids. DNA for the CDR3: TGCGCCAGCAGCCCCCATCGAGGGGGGACCATCGGAGCCGGGGAGCTGTTTTTT. Protein: CASSPHRGGTIGAGELFF.

The rearrangement links TRBV4-2 to TRBJ2-1; D is uncertain. The germline gives CDR1 LGHNA, CDR2 YNFKEQ. Trimming pared 1 base from V and 7 bases from J, leaving 11 bases between. This CDR3 contains 14 residues. The CDR3 protein is CASSQVGRKNEQFF. CDR3 coding DNA: TGTGCCAGCAGCCAAGTAGGCCGTAAGAATGAGCAGTTCTTC.

V and J are TRBV27 and TRBJ2-1; the D call may be TRBD1 or TRBD2 (5 bases each). The CDR3 runs to 14 residues. V lost 2 bases, J lost 7 bases, and 12 bases lay in between. Germline V gene sequence: CDR1 MNHEY, CDR2 SMNVEV (reference sequence). CDR3 residues: CASSLGGVKNEQFF. In DNA, the CDR3 is TGTGCCAGCAGTTTAGGGGGAGTGAAGAATGAGCAGTTCTTC.

The CDR3 loop is CASSSGEPGNTIYF. In DNA form, the CDR3 reads TGCGCCAGCAGCTCAGGGGAACCTGGAAACACCATATATTTT. V gene TRBV5-1 combines with J gene TRBJ1-3, with D possibly TRBD1 on 6 matching bases. The V gene lost 3 bases and the J gene lost 2 bases, with 9 bases spanning the gap. This CDR3 is 14 amino acids long. Germline CDR1 is SGHRS and CDR2 is YFSETQ.

This sequence joins TRBV19 and TRBJ2-3; D may be TRBD2 (5 bases). Germline CDR1 and CDR2: LNHDA and SQIVND (reference sequence). The CDR3 sequence is 16 residues long. Trimming cost V 5 bases and J 2 bases, with 17 bases left between them. CDR3 region: CASSLHTAEPTDTQYF. CDR3 bases: TGTGCCAGTAGTCTCCATACAGCGGAGCCCACAGATACGCAGTATTTT.

This chain joins TRBV28 and TRBJ1-4; a possible D gene is TRBD1 (5 bases). CDR1 and CDR2 from the germline V gene are MDHEN and SYDVKM. The CDR3 contains 14 residues. The V gene lost 6 bases and the J gene lost 7 bases, with 15 bases spanning the gap. CDR3 in amino acids: CASRPGLGGEKLFF. The CDR3 DNA follows: TGTGCCAGCAGGCCGGGACTTGGAGGTGAAAAACTGTTTTTT.

The V gene is TRBV7-2, the J gene TRBJ1-2; no firm D call. Germline loops: CDR1 SGHTA, CDR2 FQGNSA. V was trimmed by 4 bases and J by 7 bases, leaving 16 bases between them. This CDR3 comprises 14 residues. The CDR3 reads CASSYLEGTSGYTF. CDR3 DNA: TGTGCCAGCAGCTATCTTGAGGGAACAAGTGGCTACACCTTC.

The chain carries TRBV6-2 or TRBV6-3 and TRBJ2-3; D not resolved. Trimming left V 6 bases short and J 4 bases short, with 17 bases between. The length of the CDR3 is 15 residues. Germline loops: CDR1 MNHEY, CDR2 SVGEGT. The CDR3: CASSSPGYKADTQYF. The CDR3 region has the DNA TGTGCCAGCAGCTCCCCAGGCTATAAGGCAGATACGCAGTATTTT.

This rearrangement joins TRBV30 to TRBJ2-1, with D perhaps assigned TRBD1 or TRBD2 (5 bases each). Germline V gene sequence: CDR1 GTSNPN, CDR2 SVGIG (reference sequence). Trimming stripped 0 bases from V and 8 bases from J, with 14 bases between. CDR3 length: 14 amino acids. This CDR3 reads CAWSVGGTGDEQFF. The CDR3 bases are TGTGCCTGGAGTGTAGGTGGGACCGGGGATGAGCAGTTCTTC. Combining the CDR3 with reference TRBV30 and TRBJ2-1 gives the whole variable domain SQTIHQWPATLVQPVGSPLSLECTVEGTSNPNLYWYRQAAGRGLQLLFYSVGIGQISSEVPQNLSASRPQDRQFILSSKKLLLSDSGFYLCAWSVGGTGDEQFFGPGTRLTVL.

This clone was recorded a few times. V usage is TRBV2 and J usage is TRBJ1-4, with D possibly being TRBD1 (5 bases). The CDR3 has 13 residues. V lost 9 bases and J 2 bases, leaving 10 bases between the germline ends. Germline loops: CDR1 SNHLY, CDR2 FYNNEI. The CDR3 coding sequence is TGTGCCAGTCGAGGGGATACTAATGAAAAACTGTTTTTT. The encoded protein is CASRGDTNEKLFF.

The chain is built from TRBV30 and TRBJ1-1; D remains ambiguous. Germline-derived CDR1 and CDR2 are GTSNPN and SVGIG (reference sequence). This CDR3 contains 14 residues. Trimming removed 1 base at V and 1 base at J, with 10 bases between. CDR3 in DNA: TGTGCCTGGAGTGGCCCAACTTCGAACACTGAAGCTTTCTTT. Its translation is CAWSGPTSNTEAFF.

The J gene is TRBJ2-7, the V gene TRBV5-1; 10 bases map to TRBD1. The CDR3 contains 15 residues. CDR1 SGHRS and CDR2 YFSETQ come from the germline V gene. V was clipped by 6 bases and J by 6 bases; unmatched bases: 12. CDR3 sequence: CASKIRQGAGGEQYF. The CDR3 DNA is TGCGCCAGCAAAATAAGACAGGGGGCAGGTGGCGAGCAGTACTTC.

The chain has TRBV5-5 and TRBJ2-1; 12 positions match TRBD2. The CDR3 length is 16 residues. Germline CDR1 is SGHKS and CDR2 is YYEKEE (reference sequence). The V segment lost 4 bases and the J segment 6 bases; nucleotides outside the gene matches: 8. The DNA for the CDR3 is TGTGCCAGCAGCCGTCCTAGCGGGAGGGGTCCCAATGAGCAGTTCTTC. It codes for CASSRPSGRGPNEQFF.

The genes are TRBV4-1 and TRBJ2-7; D possibly uses TRBD1 or TRBD2 (5 bases each). This CDR3 has 15 amino acids. Per germline, CDR1 MGHRA and CDR2 YSYEKL. Trimming left V 7 bases short and J 2 bases short, with 18 bases between. CDR3 sequence: CASKGRVNQTYEQYF. The CDR3 DNA reads as TGCGCCAGCAAGGGACGGGTCAATCAAACCTACGAGCAGTACTTC.

This chain links TRBV5-4 with TRBJ2-2; tentatively, D is TRBD2 (5 bases). Germline V lookup: CDR1 SGHNT, CDR2 YYREEE (reference sequence). The CDR3 is 15 residues long. The ends were cut back, 0 bases at V and 5 bases at J, with 11 bases in the middle. The CDR3 protein is CASSLGAGATGELFF. CDR3 sequence (DNA): TGTGCCAGCAGCTTGGGGGCGGGTGCAACCGGGGAGCTGTTTTTT.

This clone was observed a handful of times. This chain uses TRBV12-3 or TRBV12-4 with TRBJ1-2; D is uncertain. The V and J ends lost 5 bases and 3 bases respectively, with 10 bases between them. This CDR3 is built from 13 residues. CDR3 nucleotide sequence: TGTGCCAGCAGTGGATGGCTACACTATGGCTACACCTTC. It yields the protein CASSGWLHYGYTF.

The chain combines TRBV28 with TRBJ1-2; D is unresolved. With 7 bases removed from V and 4 bases from J, the gap between germline ends came to 16 bases. This CDR3 has 14 residues. Germline V gene sequence: CDR1 MDHEN, CDR2 SYDVKM. CDR3 amino acids: CASTLGGTAYGYTF. The CDR3 bases are TGTGCCAGCACCCTGGGAGGAACAGCCTATGGCTACACCTTC.

The chain carries TRBV27 and TRBJ1-6, with a tentative D call TRBD1 (6 bases). The V gene's germline CDR1 is MNHEY and CDR2 SMNVEV (reference sequence). This CDR3 is built from 15 residues. V shed 2 bases and J shed 8 bases, with 13 bases lying between them. This chain's CDR3 is CASSLRGASDSPLHF. DNA of the CDR3: TGTGCCAGCAGTTTACGGGGGGCGTCGGATTCACCCCTCCACTTT.

This clone was detected only a few times. The chain couples TRBV7-3 to TRBJ2-2; 9 nucleotides match TRBD2. Per germline, CDR1 SGHTA and CDR2 FQGTGA. V shed 5 bases and J 3 bases; nucleotides not matched to a gene: 7. CDR3 size: 16 residues. The CDR3 loop reads CASSPGTSPDTGELFF. Here the CDR3 DNA reads TGTGCCAGCAGCCCAGGGACTAGCCCCGACACCGGGGAGCTGTTTTTT.